This T cell receptor beta chain was sequenced in a study of CXCR3-negative and CXCR3-positive naive CD8 T cells. The study made its TRB cDNA libraries by 5' RACE, adding UMI labels. TCRdb reanalyzed the 5' RACE reads, giving one entry per CDR3 protein sequence and no DNA. The table for this sample gives roughly 110,000 distinct CDR3 sequences. CDR1 is LGHNA, CDR2 YSLEER, per germline. There are 16 residues in the CDR3. Identification of naive CD8+ T cells rested on CD45RO-CCR7+CD27+CD95- status. Overall study findings and caveats: The study found more hydrophobic TRB CDR3s in CXCR3-positive naive cells than in CXCR3-negative naive cells. The study found comparably high diversity in both naive subsets and much lower diversity in memory CD8+ cells. Memory cells showed distinct TRBV-TRBJ patterns, while the two naive subsets matched.

Points on this clonotype: What it recognizes is unknown.

J is TRBJ2-7 and V is TRBV4-3; TCRdb selects TRBD1, and the lack of DNA leaves this call unchecked. Sequencing was performed on naive CXCR3+ CD8+ T cells from blood. The subset denotes: CD45RO-CCR7+CD27+CD95- naive CD8+ T cells expressing CXCR3 (TNR3+). The receptor comes from a human donor in good health. Some clones in this sample may be carry-over from other donors' samples. The CDR3 protein is CASSQDNTGVSYEQYF.